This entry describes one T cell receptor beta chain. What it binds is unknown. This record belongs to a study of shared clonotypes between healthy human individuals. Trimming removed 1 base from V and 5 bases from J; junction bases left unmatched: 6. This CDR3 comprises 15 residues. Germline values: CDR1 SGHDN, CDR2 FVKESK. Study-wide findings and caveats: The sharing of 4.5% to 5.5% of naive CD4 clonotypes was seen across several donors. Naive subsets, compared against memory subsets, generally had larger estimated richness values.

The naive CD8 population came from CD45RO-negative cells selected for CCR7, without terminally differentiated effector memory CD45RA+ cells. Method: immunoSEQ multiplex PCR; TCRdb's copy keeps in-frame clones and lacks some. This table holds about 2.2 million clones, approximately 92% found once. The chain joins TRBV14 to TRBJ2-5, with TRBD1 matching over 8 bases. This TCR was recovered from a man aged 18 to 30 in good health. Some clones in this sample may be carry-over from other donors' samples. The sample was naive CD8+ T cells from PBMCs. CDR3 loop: CASSQGTGSGETQYF. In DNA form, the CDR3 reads TGTGCCAGCAGCCAAGGGACAGGGTCTGGGGAGACCCAGTACTTC.